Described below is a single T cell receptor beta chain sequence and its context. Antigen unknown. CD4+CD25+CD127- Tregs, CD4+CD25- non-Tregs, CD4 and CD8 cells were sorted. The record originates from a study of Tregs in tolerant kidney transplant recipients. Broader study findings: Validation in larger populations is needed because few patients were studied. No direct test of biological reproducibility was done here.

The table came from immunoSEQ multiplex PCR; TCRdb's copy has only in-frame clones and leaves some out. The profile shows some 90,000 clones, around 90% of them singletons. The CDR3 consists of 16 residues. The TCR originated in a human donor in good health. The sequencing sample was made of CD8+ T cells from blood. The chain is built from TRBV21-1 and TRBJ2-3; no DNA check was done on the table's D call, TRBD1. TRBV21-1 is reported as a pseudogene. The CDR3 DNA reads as TGTGCCAGCAGAGGGGGACCCTTGAGGGTCACAGATACGCAGTATTTT. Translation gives CASRGGPLRVTDTQYF.